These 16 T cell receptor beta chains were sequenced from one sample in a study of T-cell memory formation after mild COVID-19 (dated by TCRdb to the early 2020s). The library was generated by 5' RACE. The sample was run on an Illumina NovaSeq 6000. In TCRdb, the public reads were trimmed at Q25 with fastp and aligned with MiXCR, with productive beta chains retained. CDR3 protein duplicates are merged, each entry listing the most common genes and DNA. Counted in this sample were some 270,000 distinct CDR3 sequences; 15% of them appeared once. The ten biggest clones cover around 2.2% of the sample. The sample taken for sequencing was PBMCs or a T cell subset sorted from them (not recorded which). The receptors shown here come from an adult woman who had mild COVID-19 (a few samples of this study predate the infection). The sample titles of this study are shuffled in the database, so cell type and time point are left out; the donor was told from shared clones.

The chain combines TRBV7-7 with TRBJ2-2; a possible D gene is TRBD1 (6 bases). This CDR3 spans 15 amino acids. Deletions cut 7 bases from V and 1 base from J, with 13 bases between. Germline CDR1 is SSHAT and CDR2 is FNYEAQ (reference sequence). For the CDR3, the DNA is TGTGCCAGCATCCCGGACAGCCAGAACACCGGGGAGCTGTTTTTT. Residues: CASIPDSQNTGELFF.

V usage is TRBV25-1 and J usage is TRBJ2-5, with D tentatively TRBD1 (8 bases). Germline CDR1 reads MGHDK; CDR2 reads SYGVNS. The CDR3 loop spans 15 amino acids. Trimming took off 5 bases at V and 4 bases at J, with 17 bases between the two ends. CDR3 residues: CASSKGQGGRETQYF. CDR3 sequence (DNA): TGTGCCAGCAGTAAAGGACAGGGAGGGCGAGAGACCCAGTACTTC.

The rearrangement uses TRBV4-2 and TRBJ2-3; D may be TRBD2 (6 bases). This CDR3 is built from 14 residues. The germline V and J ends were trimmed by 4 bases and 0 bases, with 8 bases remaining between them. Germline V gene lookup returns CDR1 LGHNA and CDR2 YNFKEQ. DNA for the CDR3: TGTGCCAGCAGCCGGGACTCTAGCACAGATACGCAGTATTTT. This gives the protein CASSRDSSTDTQYF.

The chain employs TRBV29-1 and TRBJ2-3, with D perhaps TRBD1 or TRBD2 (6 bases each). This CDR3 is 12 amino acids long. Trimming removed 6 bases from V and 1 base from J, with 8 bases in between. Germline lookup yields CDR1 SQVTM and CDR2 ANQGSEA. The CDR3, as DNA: TGCAGCGTGGAGGGGGGCACAGATACGCAGTATTTT. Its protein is CSVEGGTDTQYF.

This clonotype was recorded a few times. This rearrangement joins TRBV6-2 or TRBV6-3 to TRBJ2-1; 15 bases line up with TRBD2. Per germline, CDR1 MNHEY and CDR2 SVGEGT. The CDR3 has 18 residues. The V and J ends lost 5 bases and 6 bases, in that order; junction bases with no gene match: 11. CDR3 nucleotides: TGTGCCAGCAGTCCCCCGTCCCGGACTAGCGGGAGGGCCAATGAGCAGTTCTTC. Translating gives CASSPPSRTSGRANEQFF.

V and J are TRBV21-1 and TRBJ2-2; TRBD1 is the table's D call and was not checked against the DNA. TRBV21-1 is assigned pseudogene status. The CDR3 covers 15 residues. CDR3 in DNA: TGTGCCAGCAGCATTTACAGGGATAACACCGGGGAGCTGTTTTTT. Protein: CASSIYRDNTGELFF.

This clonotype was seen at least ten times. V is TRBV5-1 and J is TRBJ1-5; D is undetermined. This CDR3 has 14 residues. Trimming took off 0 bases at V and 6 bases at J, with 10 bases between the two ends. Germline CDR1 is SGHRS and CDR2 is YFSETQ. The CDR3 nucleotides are TGCGCCAGCAGCTTGGATGGGGTCGGTCAGCCCCAGCATTTT. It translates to CASSLDGVGQPQHF.

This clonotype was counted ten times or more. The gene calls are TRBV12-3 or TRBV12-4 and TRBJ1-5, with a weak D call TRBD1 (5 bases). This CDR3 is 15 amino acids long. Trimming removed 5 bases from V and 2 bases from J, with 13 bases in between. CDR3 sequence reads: CASSLMGDGNQPQHF. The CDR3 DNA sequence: TGTGCCAGCAGTCTCATGGGGGACGGCAATCAGCCCCAGCATTTT.

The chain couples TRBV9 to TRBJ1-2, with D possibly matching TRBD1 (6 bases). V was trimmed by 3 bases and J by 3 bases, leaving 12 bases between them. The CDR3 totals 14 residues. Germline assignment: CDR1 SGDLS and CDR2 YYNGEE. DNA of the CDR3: TGTGCCAGCAGCGCCCAGGGGTCCGACTATGGCTACACCTTC. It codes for CASSAQGSDYGYTF.

CDR3 nucleotide sequence: TGTGCCAGCAGTTTGGATGCAGGGTGGGATGGCTACACCTTC. Protein: CASSLDAGWDGYTF. The rearrangement joins TRBV27 to TRBJ1-2, with D possibly TRBD1 on 5 matching bases. This CDR3 spans 14 amino acids. Germline CDR1 is MNHEY and CDR2 is SMNVEV (reference sequence). V lost 3 bases and J lost 6, with 14 bases in between.

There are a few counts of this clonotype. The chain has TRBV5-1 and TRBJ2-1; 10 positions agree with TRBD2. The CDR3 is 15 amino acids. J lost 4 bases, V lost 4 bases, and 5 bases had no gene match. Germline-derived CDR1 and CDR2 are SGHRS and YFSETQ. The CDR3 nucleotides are TGCGCCAGCAGCACGGGACTAGCGCTATACAATGAGCAGTTCTTC. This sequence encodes CASSTGLALYNEQFF. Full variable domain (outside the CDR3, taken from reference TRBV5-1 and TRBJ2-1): KAGVTQTPRYLIKTRGQQVTLSCSPISGHRSVSWYQQTPGQGLQFLFEYFSETQRNKGNFPGRFSGRQFSNSRSEMNVSTLELGDSALYLCASSTGLALYNEQFFGPGTRLTVL.

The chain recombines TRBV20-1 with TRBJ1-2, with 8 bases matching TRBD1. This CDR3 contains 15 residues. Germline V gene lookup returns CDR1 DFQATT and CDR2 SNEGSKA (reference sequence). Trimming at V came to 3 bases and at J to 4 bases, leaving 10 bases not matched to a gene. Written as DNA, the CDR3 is TGCAGTGCTAGTCTTACAGGGGGGTATAGCTATGGCTACACCTTC. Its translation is CSASLTGGYSYGYTF.

The DNA of the CDR3 is TGTGCCAGCACGAGGGACAGACAAGAGACCCAGTACTTC. The encoded protein is CASTRDRQETQYF. J is TRBJ2-5 and V is TRBV2; 7 bases align to TRBD1. The CDR3 is 13 amino acids. Germline assignment: CDR1 SNHLY and CDR2 FYNNEI. The V gene end was trimmed by 7 bases and the J gene end by 2 bases; junction bases not matched to a gene: 4.

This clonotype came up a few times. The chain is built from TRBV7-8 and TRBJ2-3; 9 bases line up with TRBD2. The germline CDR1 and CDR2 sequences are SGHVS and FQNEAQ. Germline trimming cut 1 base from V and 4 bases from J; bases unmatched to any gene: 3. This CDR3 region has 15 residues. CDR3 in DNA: TGTGCCAGCAGCTTAGGGGCTAGCGGGGCAGATACGCAGTATTTT. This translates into CASSLGASGADTQYF.

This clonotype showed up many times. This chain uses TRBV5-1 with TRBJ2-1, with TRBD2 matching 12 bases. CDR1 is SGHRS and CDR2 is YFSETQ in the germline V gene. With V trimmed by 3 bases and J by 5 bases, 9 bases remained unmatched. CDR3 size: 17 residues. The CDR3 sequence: CASSSGLAGTKHNEQFF. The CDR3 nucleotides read TGCGCCAGCAGCTCGGGACTAGCGGGCACGAAACACAATGAGCAGTTCTTC.

Here the CDR3 DNA reads TGTGCCAGCCTCCTGGGGGGATCCAGCTATGGCTACACCTTC. It codes for CASLLGGSSYGYTF. The V call is TRBV12-3 or TRBV12-4, the J call TRBJ1-2, with a tentative D call TRBD1 (5 bases). The CDR3 is 14 amino acids. V dropped 8 bases and J dropped 4 bases, with 17 bases sitting between them.